This T cell receptor (beta chain) was sequenced during a study of blood T cell repertoires in COVID-19. Turning to the study itself: Acute-phase and convalescent COVID-19 samples originated in the United States, Italy and Spain.

The CDR3 loop spans 11 amino acids. Germline lookup yields CDR1 MNHEY and CDR2 SVGEGT. V was clipped by 5 bases and J by 7 bases, with 9 bases between them. Per the authors' pipeline: Amplification from reference gene primers served as the basis for estimated nucleated cell counts. Using immunoSEQ multiplex PCR, the repertoire was profiled, and TCRdb retains in-frame clones only, with some absent. D and trimming were read from the DNA, whereas the V and J calls and clone size are those reported in that table. The sample records roughly 150,000 clones, around 90% being singletons. This clonotype was obtained from a man aged 45-65 years who had recovered from COVID-19. V and J are TRBV6-2 or TRBV6-3 and TRBJ2-7; the D is unclear. The specimen was peripheral blood. CDR3 amino acids: CASSPAREQYF. CDR3 sequence (DNA): TGTGCCAGCAGTCCGGCGAGGGAGCAGTACTTC.